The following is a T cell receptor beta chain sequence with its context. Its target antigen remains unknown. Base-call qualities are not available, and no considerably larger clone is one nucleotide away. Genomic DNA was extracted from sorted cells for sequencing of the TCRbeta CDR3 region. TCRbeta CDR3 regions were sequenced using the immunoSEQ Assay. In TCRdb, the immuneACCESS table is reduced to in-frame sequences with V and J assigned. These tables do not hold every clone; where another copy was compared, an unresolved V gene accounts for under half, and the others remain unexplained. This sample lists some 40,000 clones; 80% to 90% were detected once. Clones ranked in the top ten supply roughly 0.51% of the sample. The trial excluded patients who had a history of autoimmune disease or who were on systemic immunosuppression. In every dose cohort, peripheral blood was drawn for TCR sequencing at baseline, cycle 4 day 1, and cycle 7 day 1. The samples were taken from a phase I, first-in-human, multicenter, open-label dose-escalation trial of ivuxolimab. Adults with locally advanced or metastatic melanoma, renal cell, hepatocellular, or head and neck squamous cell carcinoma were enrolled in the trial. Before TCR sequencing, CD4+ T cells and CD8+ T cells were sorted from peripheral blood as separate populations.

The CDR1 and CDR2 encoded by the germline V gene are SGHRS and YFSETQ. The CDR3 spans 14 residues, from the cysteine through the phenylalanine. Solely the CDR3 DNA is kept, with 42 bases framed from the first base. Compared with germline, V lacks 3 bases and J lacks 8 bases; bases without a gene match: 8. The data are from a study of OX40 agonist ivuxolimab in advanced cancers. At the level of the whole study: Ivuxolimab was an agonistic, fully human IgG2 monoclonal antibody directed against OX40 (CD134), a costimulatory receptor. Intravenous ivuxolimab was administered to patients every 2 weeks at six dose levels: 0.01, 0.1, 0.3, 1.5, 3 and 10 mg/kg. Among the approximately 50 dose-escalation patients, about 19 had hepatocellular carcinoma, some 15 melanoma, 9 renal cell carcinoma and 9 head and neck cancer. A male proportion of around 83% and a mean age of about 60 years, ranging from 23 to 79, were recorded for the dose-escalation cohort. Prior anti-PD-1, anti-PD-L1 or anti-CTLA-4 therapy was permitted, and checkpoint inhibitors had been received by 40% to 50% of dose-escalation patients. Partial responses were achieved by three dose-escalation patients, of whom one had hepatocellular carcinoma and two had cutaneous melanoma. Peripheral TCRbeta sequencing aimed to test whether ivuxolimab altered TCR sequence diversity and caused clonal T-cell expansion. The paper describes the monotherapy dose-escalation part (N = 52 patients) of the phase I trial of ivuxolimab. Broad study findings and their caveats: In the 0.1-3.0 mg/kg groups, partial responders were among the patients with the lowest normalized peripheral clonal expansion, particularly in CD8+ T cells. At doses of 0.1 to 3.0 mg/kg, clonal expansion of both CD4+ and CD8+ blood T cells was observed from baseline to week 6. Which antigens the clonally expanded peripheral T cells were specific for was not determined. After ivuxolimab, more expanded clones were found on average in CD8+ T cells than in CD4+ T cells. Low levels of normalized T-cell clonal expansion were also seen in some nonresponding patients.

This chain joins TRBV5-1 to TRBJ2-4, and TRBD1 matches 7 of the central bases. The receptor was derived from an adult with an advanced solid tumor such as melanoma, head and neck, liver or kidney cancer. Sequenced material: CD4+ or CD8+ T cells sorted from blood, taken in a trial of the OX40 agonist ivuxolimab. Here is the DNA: TGCGCCAGCAGCTCAAGACAGGGTCTGGACATTCAGTACTTC. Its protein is CASSSRQGLDIQYF.